This paragraph reports one T cell receptor (beta chain). With 4 bases clipped from V and 6 bases from J, the junction kept 8 bases outside the gene matches. The V gene's germline CDR1 is MGHRA and CDR2 YSYEKL. The CDR3 spans 14 residues. The data were taken from a study of blood T cell repertoires in COVID-19. Overall study context: T cells, B-cell-depleted T cells, or PBMCs provided the cDNA or gDNA that served as material.

Original processing methods: Amplified reference gene primers provided the basis for estimating nucleated cell counts. Assay: immunoSEQ multiplex PCR; the TCRdb copy retains only in-frame clones and omits some. V and J calls and clone size are those listed in that table; D and trimming were worked out from the DNA. This table has just under 75,000 clones, around 80% appearing once. This clonotype was obtained from a man older than 75 with active or convalescent COVID-19. Input material: peripheral blood. The genes are TRBV4-1 and TRBJ1-1, with TRBD1 matching over 7 bases. CDR3 in amino acids: CASSPGQLSSEAFF. The CDR3 nucleotides are TGCGCCAGCAGCCCGGGACAGCTTTCTTCTGAAGCTTTCTTT.